Listed below are T cell receptor beta chains from one sample, sequenced in a study of T cell repertoires in cytomegalovirus infection. Their antigens remain unidentified. In TCRdb, the reads were re-called with MiXCR into one record per CDR3 protein. Of approximately 1,000,000 distinct CDR3 sequences in the sample, roughly 30% were seen once. Sequencing was performed on cultured CD8+ T cells from PBMCs, taken from culture after CMV antigen stimulation. The receptors here all came from a human donor in good health (CMV status not recorded). Some clones in this sample may be carry-over from other donors' samples. CDR3s include the opening cysteine and the closing phenylalanine or tryptophan. A D gene is named only where the DNA matches it firmly. For some rows the clone size is stated as once, few or many, or as a class when expanded; others skip it.

j_call v_call clone_size d_call cdr3_aa cdr3_nt
TRBJ2-1 TRBV20-1 few TRBD2 CSARRAAGGEAGYNEQFF TGCAGTGCTAGAAGAGCAGCGGGGGGGGAAGCAGGATACAATGAGCAGTTCTTC
TRBJ1-1 TRBV6-5 NA NA CASSLTPVANTEAFF TGTGCCAGCAGCCTGACCCCTGTGGCGAACACTGAAGCTTTCTTT
TRBJ2-1 TRBV24-1 NA TRBD2 CATSDNGGGPRNWQFF TGTGCCACCAGTGATAACGGGGGGGGGCCCCGTAATTGGCAGTTCTTC
TRBJ1-1 TRBV27 NA TRBD1 CASFSGQFDIEAFF TGTGCCAGCTTCTCGGGACAGTTTGATATTGAAGCTTTCTTT
TRBJ1-4 TRBV5-3 NA NA CASSTYNEKLFF TGTGCCAGCAGCACCTATAATGAAAAACTGTTTTTT
TRBJ2-1 TRBV7-2 many NA CASSLAPAPRRNEQFF TGTGCCAGCAGCTTAGCGCCGGCCCCCCGCCGCAATGAGCAGTTCTTC
TRBJ2-1 TRBV7-2 many TRBD2 CASTIGGLALGYEQFF TGTGCCAGCACCATTGGAGGACTAGCCCTTGGGTATGAGCAGTTCTTC
TRBJ2-1 TRBV7-9 many TRBD2 CASSLTSGGYNEQFF TGTGCCAGCAGCTTGACTAGCGGGGGGTACAATGAGCAGTTCTTC
TRBJ2-3 TRBV6-4 NA NA CASSDPGQGLDTQYF TGTGCCAGCAGTGACCCGGGGCAGGGTTTGGATACGCAGTATTTT
TRBJ2-1 TRBV19 few TRBD2 CASSISTSGVRGEQFF TGTGCCAGTAGTATCTCCACTAGCGGCGTCAGGGGTGAGCAGTTCTTC
TRBJ1-2 TRBV7-2 many NA CASSLATDEYTF TGTGCCAGCAGCTTAGCGACAGATGAATACACCTTC
TRBJ1-1 TRBV12-3/TRBV12-4 many NA CASSPPALEAFF TGTGCCAGCAGCCCCCCGGCCCTAGAAGCTTTCTTT
TRBJ2-7 TRBV7-9 few NA CASSLDYKAYEQYF TGTGCCAGCAGCTTAGACTACAAGGCCTACGAGCAGTACTTC
TRBJ2-4 TRBV5-6 few TRBD2 CASSLIVAGENIQYF TGTGCCAGCAGCTTGATTGTAGCGGGGGAAAACATTCAGTACTTC
TRBJ2-1 TRBV7-9 NA NA CASSPPSSEQFF TGTGCCAGCAGCCCCCCTTCTTCTGAGCAGTTCTTC
TRBJ1-2 TRBV7-9 NA NA CASSLANPGAGYTF TGTGCCAGCAGCTTAGCGAACCCAGGGGCGGGCTACACCTTC
TRBJ1-1 TRBV27 NA NA CASSHTGRADTEAFF TGTGCCAGCAGTCACACAGGGCGCGCGGACACTGAAGCTTTCTTT
TRBJ2-3 TRBV27 NA NA CASSPARHTDTQYF TGTGCCAGCAGTCCCGCTCGACACACAGATACGCAGTATTTT
TRBJ2-3 TRBV9 NA TRBD2 CASSVELAGASTDTQYF TGTGCCAGCAGCGTAGAACTAGCGGGGGCCAGCACAGATACGCAGTATTTT
TRBJ1-6 TRBV12-3/TRBV12-4 many NA CASSLPSSYNSPLHF TGTGCCAGCAGTTTGCCCAGCTCCTATAATTCACCCCTCCACTTT
TRBJ1-1 TRBV15 few NA CATSSELWGTEAFF TGTGCCACCAGCAGTGAGCTGTGGGGCACTGAAGCTTTCTTT
TRBJ1-1 TRBV7-8 many NA CASSLGGPRVTEAFF TGTGCCAGCAGCTTAGGAGGCCCTAGGGTCACTGAAGCTTTCTTT
TRBJ1-4 TRBV27 NA NA CASGANEKLFF TGTGCCTCGGGAGCAAATGAAAAACTGTTTTTT
TRBJ2-2 TRBV7-9 many NA CASSPVVAENTGELFF TGTGCCAGCAGCCCAGTAGTGGCAGAGAACACCGGGGAGCTGTTTTTT
TRBJ2-7 TRBV7-9 many NA CASSSTGQHPKDYEQYF TGTGCCAGCAGCTCCACAGGACAGCATCCAAAAGACTACGAGCAGTACTTC
TRBJ2-1 TRBV5-8 NA TRBD1 CASSSPGQHLNEQFF TGTGCCAGCAGTTCTCCGGGACAGCACCTCAATGAGCAGTTCTTC
TRBJ2-3 TRBV10-3 many TRBD2 CAIRLAGEITDTQYF TGTGCCATCAGACTAGCGGGGGAGATCACAGATACGCAGTATTTT
TRBJ1-2 TRBV7-2 many TRBD1 CASSLAYLTGYSYGYTF TGTGCCAGCAGCTTAGCCTACCTGACAGGGTACAGCTATGGCTACACCTTC
TRBJ1-2 TRBV20-1 NA NA CSAKPGAANYGYTF TGCAGTGCGAAGCCAGGGGCGGCTAACTATGGCTACACCTTC
TRBJ2-7 TRBV4-1 NA TRBD2 CASSQPSGGYDEQYF TGCGCCAGCAGCCAGCCTAGCGGGGGGTATGACGAGCAGTACTTC
TRBJ1-1 TRBV6-5 NA NA CASSYSPGHLEAFF TGTGCCAGCAGTTACTCCCCGGGGCACTTAGAAGCTTTCTTT
TRBJ1-1 TRBV4-3 NA NA CASSQFEGGADLNTEAFF TGCGCCAGCAGCCAATTTGAGGGGGGTGCGGACCTGAACACTGAAGCTTTCTTT
TRBJ1-5 TRBV27 many NA CASSLSAYRAQGGNQPQHF TGTGCCAGCAGTTTATCGGCCTATAGGGCGCAGGGTGGCAATCAGCCCCAGCATTTT
TRBJ2-7 TRBV7-2 NA NA CASSWAGAPYEQYF TGTGCCAGCAGCTGGGCAGGGGCGCCCTACGAGCAGTACTTC
TRBJ2-3 TRBV7-9 NA TRBD1 CASSSGQITDTQYF TGTGCCAGCAGCTCGGGACAGATCACAGATACGCAGTATTTT
TRBJ1-2 TRBV29-1 NA NA CSADRGSFYGYTF TGCAGCGCCGATCGGGGGTCCTTCTATGGCTACACCTTC
TRBJ1-2 TRBV2 NA NA CASSAADGGYGYTF TGTGCCAGCAGTGCCGCGGACGGGGGCTATGGCTACACCTTC
TRBJ2-2 TRBV2 few NA CASTDETGELFF TGTGCCAGCACCGACGAGACCGGGGAGCTGTTTTTT
TRBJ1-1 TRBV28 NA NA CASSPPGTSNTEAFF TGTGCCAGCAGTCCGCCGGGGACCTCGAACACTGAAGCTTTCTTT
TRBJ2-3 TRBV4-2 few TRBD2 CASNGGGYTDTQYF TGTGCCAGCAATGGCGGGGGATACACAGATACGCAGTATTTT
TRBJ2-7 TRBV27 NA NA CASSGGGPSYEQYF TGTGCCAGCAGCGGGGGCGGCCCCTCCTACGAGCAGTACTTC
TRBJ1-1 TRBV6-8 NA NA CASSYSKSRGTEAFF TGTGCCAGCAGTTACTCTAAGTCTCGAGGGACTGAAGCTTTCTTT
TRBJ2-3 TRBV7-6 many NA CASSPHEQADTQYF TGTGCCAGCAGCCCCCACGAGCAGGCAGATACGCAGTATTTT
TRBJ2-3 TRBV7-8 many NA CASSLASRTDTQYF TGTGCCAGCAGCTTAGCCTCCCGCACAGATACGCAGTATTTT
TRBJ2-7 TRBV6-1 many NA CASSEALGPYEQYF TGTGCCAGCAGTGAAGCGTTGGGTCCCTACGAGCAGTACTTC
TRBJ2-1 TRBV6-6 NA TRBD1 CASTPQGQGTNEQFF TGTGCCAGCACCCCGCAGGGACAGGGTACCAATGAGCAGTTCTTC
TRBJ1-2 TRBV6-1 many NA CASRTVTELHYGYTF TGTGCCAGCAGGACAGTTACAGAACTTCACTATGGCTACACCTTC
TRBJ1-2 TRBV5-6 few NA CASSFGTMGGYTF TGTGCCAGCAGCTTTGGGACGATGGGTGGCTACACCTTC
TRBJ1-3 TRBV7-6 NA NA CAAGGGGLRDTIYF TGTGCCGCTGGCGGTGGTGGTTTACGGGACACCATATATTTT
TRBJ1-2 TRBV7-9 NA NA CASSLVEGSLEGYTF TGTGCCAGCAGCTTAGTAGAGGGATCATTGGAGGGCTACACCTTC
TRBJ1-5 TRBV28 NA NA CASSLFPGSLQPQHF TGTGCCAGCAGTTTATTCCCGGGGTCGCTCCAGCCCCAGCATTTT
TRBJ1-4 TRBV7-6 few TRBD1 CASGLGTVVNEKLFF TGTGCCAGCGGCCTTGGGACAGTTGTTAACGAAAAACTGTTTTTT